This entry describes one T cell receptor beta chain. The data are from a study of blood T cell repertoires in COVID-19. The study drew participants aged about 18 to 89 years from approximately 23 US areas. Clinical history reported by participants formed the basis on which cohorts were assigned. Resolution of symptoms, clearance, or two negative PCRs was present in recovered Cohort 3 donors. Original data processing: The assay estimated nucleated cells by amplifying reference gene primers. Assay used: immunoSEQ multiplex PCR; TCRdb lists only in-frame clones, some missing. V, J and clone size reflect that table, while D and trimming were determined from the DNA. Among approximately 170,000 clones listed, 83% were seen once. Germline lookup yields CDR1 LGHDT and CDR2 YNNKEL (reference sequence). The CDR3 runs to 15 residues. Germline trimming cut 4 bases from V and 4 bases from J; bases unmatched to any gene: 7.

The specimen was PBMCs or T cells enriched from blood (not recorded which). This TCR came from a woman between 50 and 59 years old who had recovered from COVID-19. The gene calls are TRBV3-1 (or the pseudogene TRBV3-2) and TRBJ2-1; 7 bases are a match to TRBD1. The CDR3 DNA is TGTGCCAGCAGCCCCCGCGCAGGGGGTTACAATGAGCAGTTCTTC. Protein: CASSPRAGGYNEQFF.